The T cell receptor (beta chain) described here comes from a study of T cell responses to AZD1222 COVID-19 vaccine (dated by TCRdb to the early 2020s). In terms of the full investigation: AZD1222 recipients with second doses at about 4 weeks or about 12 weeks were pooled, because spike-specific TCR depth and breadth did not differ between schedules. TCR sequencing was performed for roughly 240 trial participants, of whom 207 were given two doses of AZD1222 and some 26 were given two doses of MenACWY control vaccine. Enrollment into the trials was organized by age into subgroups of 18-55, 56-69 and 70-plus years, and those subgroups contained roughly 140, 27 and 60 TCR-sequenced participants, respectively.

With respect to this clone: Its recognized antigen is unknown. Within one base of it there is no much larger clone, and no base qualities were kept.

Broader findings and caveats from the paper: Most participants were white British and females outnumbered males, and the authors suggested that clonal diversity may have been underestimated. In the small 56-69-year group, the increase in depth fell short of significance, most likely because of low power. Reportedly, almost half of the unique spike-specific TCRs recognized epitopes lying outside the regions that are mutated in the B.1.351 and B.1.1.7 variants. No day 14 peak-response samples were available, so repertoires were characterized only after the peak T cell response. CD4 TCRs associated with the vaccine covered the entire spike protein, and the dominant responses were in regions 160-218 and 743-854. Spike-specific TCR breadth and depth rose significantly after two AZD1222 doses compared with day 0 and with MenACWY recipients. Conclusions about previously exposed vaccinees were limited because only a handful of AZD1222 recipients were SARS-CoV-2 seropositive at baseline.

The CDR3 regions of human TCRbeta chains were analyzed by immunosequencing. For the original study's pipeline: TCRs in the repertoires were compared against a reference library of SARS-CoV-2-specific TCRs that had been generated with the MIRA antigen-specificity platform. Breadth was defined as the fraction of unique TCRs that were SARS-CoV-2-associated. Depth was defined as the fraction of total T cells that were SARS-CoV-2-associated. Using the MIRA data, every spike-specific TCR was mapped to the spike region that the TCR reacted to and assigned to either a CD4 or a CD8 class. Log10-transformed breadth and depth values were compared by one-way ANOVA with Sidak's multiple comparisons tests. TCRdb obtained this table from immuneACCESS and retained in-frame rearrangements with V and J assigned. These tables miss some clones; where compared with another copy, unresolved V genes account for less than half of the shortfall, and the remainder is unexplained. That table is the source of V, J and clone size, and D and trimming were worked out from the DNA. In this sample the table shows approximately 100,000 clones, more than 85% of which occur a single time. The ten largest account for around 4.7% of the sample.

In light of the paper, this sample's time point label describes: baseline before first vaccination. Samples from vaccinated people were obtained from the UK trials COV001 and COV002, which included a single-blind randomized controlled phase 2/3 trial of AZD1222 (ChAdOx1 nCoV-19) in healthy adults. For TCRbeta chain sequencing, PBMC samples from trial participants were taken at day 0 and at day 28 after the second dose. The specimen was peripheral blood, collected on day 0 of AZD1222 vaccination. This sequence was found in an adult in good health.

The DNA sequence is given as TGTGCCAGCAGTTACATCTCAGGGTGGGCTAGTGAAAAACTGTTTTTT. Its coded protein is CASSYISGWASEKLFF. This receptor chain uses TRBV6-6 and TRBJ1-4; tentative D gene TRBD1, with 5 bases matching. Between the V and J ends, shortened by 2 bases and 7 bases respectively, the junction contains 17 bases. The CDR3 covers 16 residues, taking in both the cysteine and the phenylalanine. The read is trimmed to its CDR3 DNA, 48 bases read in frame from base 1. Based on the germline V gene (reference sequence), the CDR1 and CDR2 sequences are MNHNY and SVGAGI.